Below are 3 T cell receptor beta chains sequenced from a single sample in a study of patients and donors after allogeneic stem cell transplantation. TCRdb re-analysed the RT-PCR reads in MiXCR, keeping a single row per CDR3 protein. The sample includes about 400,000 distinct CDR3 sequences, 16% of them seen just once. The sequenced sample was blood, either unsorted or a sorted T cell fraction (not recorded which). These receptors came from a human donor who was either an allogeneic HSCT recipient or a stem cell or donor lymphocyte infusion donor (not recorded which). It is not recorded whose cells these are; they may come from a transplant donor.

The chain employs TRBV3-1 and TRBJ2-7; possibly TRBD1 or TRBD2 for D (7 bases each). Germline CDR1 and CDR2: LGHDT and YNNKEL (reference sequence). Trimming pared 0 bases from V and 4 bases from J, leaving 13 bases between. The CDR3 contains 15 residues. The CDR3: CASSQDIQGGYEQYF. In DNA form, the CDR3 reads TGTGCCAGCAGCCAAGATATCCAGGGGGGGTACGAGCAGTACTTC.

CDR3: CASSQTDISSYEQYF. The CDR3 DNA sequence: TGTGCCAGCAGTCAGACAGATATTAGCTCCTACGAGCAGTACTTC. The V call is TRBV12-3 or TRBV12-4, the J call TRBJ2-7, with a possible D match to TRBD1 (5 bases). V was cut by 5 bases and J by 0 bases, with 14 bases left in between. The CDR3 runs to 15 residues.

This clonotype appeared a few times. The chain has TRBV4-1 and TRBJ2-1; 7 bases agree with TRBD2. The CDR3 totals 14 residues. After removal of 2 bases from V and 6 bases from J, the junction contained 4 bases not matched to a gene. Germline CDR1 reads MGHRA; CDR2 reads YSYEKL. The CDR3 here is CASSQLAGINEQFF. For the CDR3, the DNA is TGCGCCAGCAGCCAATTAGCGGGCATCAATGAGCAGTTCTTC.